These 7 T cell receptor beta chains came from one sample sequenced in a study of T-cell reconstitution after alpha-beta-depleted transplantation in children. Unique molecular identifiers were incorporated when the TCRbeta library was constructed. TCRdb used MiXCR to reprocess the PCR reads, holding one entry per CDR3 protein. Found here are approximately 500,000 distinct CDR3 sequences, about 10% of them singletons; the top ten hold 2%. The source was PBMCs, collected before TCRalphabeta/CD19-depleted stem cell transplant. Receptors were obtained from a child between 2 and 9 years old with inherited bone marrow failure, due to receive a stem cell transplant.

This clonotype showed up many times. In DNA, the CDR3 is TGTGCCAGCAGCTTTTTGACAGGGGGCGGGGACTACGAGCAGTACTTC. Translating gives CASSFLTGGGDYEQYF. The V gene is TRBV7-6, the J gene TRBJ2-7; 10 bases agree with TRBD1. This CDR3 has 16 residues. Germline V gene lookup returns CDR1 SGHVS and CDR2 FNYEAQ. With 3 bases clipped from V and 3 bases from J, the junction kept 8 bases outside the gene matches.

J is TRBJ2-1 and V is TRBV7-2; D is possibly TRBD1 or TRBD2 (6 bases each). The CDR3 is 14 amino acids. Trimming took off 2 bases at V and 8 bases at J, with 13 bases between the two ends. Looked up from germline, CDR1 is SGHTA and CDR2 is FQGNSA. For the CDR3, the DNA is TGTGCCAGCAGCTTATACGGGGGCAGCGATGAGCAGTTCTTC. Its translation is CASSLYGGSDEQFF.

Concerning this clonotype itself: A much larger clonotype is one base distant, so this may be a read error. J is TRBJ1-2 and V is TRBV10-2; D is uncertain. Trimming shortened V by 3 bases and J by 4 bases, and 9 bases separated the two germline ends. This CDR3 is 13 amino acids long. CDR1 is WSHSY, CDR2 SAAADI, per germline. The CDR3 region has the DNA TGCGCCAGCAGTGATCCATGTCTCTATGGCTACACCTTC. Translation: CASSDPCLYGYTF.

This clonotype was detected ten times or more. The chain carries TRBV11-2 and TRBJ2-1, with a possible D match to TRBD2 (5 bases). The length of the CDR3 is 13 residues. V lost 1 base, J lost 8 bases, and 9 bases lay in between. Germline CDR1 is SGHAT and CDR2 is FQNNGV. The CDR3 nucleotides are TGTGCCAGCAGCTTAGGTCTAGCCTATGAGCAGTTCTTC. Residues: CASSLGLAYEQFF.

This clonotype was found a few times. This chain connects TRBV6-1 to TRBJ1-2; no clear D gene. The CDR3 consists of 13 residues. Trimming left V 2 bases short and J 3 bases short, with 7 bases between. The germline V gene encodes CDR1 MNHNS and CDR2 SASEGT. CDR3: CASSEMGDYGYTF. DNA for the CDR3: TGTGCCAGCAGTGAAATGGGTGACTATGGCTACACCTTC.

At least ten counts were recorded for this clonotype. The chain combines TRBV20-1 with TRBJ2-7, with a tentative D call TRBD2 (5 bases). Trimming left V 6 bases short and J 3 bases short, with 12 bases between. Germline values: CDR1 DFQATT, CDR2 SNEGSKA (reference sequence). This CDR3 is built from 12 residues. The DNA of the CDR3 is TGCAGTGCAGAAGACTACGGCTACGAGCAGTACTTC. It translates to CSAEDYGYEQYF.

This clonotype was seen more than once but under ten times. This CDR3 reads CASSPHGGMVYGANVLTF. CDR3 nucleotide sequence: TGTGCCAGCAGCCCCCACGGGGGGATGGTATATGGGGCCAACGTCCTGACTTTC. V and J are TRBV11-1 and TRBJ2-6, with TRBD2 matching 7 bases. The CDR3 loop spans 18 amino acids. Germline CDR1 SGHAT, CDR2 FQDESV (reference sequence). Germline trimming cut 5 bases from V and 3 bases from J; bases unmatched to any gene: 13.